The present TCR beta chain was sequenced within a study of blood T cells in healthy people across ages. Study summary: Researchers report that template switching captured about one barcoded beta molecule per two T cells.

This clonotype was detected ten times or more. Trimming took off 5 bases at V and 4 bases at J, with 5 bases between the two ends. This CDR3 contains 12 residues. PCR was performed a second time for roughly 6 to 12 cycles using a sample-barcoded 5' primer and a J-beta primer mix. With 12 random nucleotides, a template-switch adaptor tagged each individual cDNA molecule. MiXCR was run by TCRdb on the 5' RACE reads, yielding one entry per CDR3 protein. The sample shows around 1,000,000 distinct CDR3 sequences, around 27% of them seen only once. A further study also used this sample, focusing on T cells of mothers and their children.

V usage is TRBV12-3 or TRBV12-4 and J usage is TRBJ2-2; no firm D call. This receptor was taken from a girl aged 2-10 years in good health. The specimen was blood. The CDR3 sequence: CASSRVTGELFF. The DNA for the CDR3 is TGTGCCAGCAGTCGGGTCACCGGGGAGCTGTTTTTT.